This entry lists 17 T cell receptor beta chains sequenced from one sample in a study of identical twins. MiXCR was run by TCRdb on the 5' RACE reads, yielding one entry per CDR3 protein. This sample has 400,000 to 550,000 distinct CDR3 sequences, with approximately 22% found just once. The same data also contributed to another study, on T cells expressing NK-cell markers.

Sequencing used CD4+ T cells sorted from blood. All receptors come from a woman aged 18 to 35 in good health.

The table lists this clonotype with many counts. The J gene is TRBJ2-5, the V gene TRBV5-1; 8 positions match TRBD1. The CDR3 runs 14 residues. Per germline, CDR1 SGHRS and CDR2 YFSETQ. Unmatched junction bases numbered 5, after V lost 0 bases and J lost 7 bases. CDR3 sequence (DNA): TGCGCCAGCAGCTTGGAGCGTCAGGGGGCGACCCAGTACTTC. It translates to CASSLERQGATQYF.

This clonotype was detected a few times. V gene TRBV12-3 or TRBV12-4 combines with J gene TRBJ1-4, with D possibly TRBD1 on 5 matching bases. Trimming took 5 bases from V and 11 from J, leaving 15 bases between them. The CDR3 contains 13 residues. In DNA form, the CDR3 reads TGTGCCAGCAGTCCGGTAGGGGTGTATAAACTGTTTTTT. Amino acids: CASSPVGVYKLFF.

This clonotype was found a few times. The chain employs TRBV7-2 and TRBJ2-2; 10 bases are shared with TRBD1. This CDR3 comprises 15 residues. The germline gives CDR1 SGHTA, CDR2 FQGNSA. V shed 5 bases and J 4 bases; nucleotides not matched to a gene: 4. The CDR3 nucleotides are TGTGCCAGCAGCATAGGGACAGGGGCCACCGGGGAGCTGTTTTTT. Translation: CASSIGTGATGELFF.

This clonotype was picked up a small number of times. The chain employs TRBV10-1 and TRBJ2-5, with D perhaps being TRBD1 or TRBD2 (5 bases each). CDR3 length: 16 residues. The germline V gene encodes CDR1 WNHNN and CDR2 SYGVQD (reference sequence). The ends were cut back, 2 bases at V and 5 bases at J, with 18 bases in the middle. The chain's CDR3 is CASSERGRGSRETQYF. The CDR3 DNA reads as TGCGCCAGCAGTGAGAGGGGCCGGGGATCGAGGGAGACCCAGTACTTC.

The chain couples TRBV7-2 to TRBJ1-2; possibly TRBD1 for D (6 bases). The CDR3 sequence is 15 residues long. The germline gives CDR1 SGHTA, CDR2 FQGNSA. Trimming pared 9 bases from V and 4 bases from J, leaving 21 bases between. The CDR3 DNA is TGTGCCAGTTCCCGACGGGACACAAGAGGCTATGGCTACACCTTC. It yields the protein CASSRRDTRGYGYTF.

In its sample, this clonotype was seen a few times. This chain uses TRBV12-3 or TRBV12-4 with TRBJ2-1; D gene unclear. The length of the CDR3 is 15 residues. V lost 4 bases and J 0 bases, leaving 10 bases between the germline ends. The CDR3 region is CASSSDGYSYNEQFF. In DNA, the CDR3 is TGTGCCAGCAGTTCCGACGGTTACTCCTACAATGAGCAGTTCTTC.

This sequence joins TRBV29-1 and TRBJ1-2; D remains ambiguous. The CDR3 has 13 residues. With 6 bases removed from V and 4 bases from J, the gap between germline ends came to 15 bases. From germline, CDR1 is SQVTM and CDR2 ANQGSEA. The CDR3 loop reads CSVVQRGSYGYTF. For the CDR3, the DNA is TGCAGCGTCGTTCAACGGGGTTCCTATGGCTACACCTTC.

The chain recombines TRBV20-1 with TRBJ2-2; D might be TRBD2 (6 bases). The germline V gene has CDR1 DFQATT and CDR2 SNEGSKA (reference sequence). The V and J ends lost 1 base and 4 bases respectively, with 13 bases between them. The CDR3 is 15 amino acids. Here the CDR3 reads CSARGAGTVTGELFF. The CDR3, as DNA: TGCAGTGCTAGAGGGGCGGGGACGGTCACCGGGGAGCTGTTTTTT.

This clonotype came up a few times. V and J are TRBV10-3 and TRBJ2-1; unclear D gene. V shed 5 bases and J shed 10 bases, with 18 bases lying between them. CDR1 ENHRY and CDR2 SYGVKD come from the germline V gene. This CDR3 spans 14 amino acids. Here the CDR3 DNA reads TGTGCCATCAGTATGTTTGGCCAGGACGGGGAGCAGTTCTTC. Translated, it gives CAISMFGQDGEQFF.

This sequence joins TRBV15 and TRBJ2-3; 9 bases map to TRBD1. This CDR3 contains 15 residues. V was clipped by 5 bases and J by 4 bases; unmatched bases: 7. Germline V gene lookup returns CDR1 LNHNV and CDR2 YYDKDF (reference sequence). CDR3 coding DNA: TGTGCCACCAGCGTTCGGGACAGGGCGGCAGATACGCAGTATTTT. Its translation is CATSVRDRAADTQYF.

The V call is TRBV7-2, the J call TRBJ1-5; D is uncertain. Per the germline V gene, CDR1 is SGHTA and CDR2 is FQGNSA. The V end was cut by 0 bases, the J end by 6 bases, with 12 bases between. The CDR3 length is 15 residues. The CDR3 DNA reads TGTGCCAGCAGCTTAGCCGTTTTGGTCGGTCAGCCCCAGCATTTT. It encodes CASSLAVLVGQPQHF.

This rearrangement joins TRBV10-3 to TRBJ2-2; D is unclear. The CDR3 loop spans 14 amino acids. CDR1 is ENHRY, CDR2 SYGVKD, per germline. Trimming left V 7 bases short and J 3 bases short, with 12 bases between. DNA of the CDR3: TGTGCCATCACCCGGGCTGGGGACACCGGGGAGCTGTTTTTT. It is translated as CAITRAGDTGELFF.

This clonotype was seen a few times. The CDR3 DNA reads TGCAGTGCTAGAGATAAGACTAGCGCCCAAGAGACCCAGTACTTC. Translation gives CSARDKTSAQETQYF. V usage is TRBV20-1 and J usage is TRBJ2-5; 8 nucleotides align to TRBD2. The ends lost 0 bases at V and 1 base at J; junction bases unmatched: 4. The CDR3 length is 15 residues. The germline V gene encodes CDR1 DFQATT and CDR2 SNEGSKA (reference sequence).

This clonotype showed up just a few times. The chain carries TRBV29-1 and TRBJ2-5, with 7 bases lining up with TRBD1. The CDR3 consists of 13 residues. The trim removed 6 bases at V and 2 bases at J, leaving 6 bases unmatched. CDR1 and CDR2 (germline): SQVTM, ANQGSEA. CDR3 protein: CSVFPGQQETQYF. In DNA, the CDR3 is TGCAGCGTCTTTCCGGGACAGCAAGAGACCCAGTACTTC. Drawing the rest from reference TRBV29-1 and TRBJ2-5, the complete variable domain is SAVISQKPSRDICQRGTSLTIQCQVDSQVTMMFWYRQQPGQSLTLIATANQGSEATYESGFVIDKFPISRPNLTFSTLTVSNMSPEDSSIYLCSVFPGQQETQYFGPGTRLLVL.

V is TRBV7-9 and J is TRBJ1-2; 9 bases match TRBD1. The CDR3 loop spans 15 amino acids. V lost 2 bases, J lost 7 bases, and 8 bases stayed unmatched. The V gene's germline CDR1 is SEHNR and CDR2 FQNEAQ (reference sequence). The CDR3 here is CASSLPGQGLIGYTF. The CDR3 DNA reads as TGTGCCAGCAGCTTACCGGGACAGGGCCTCATTGGCTACACCTTC.

DNA for the CDR3: TGCAGTGCTACAGGGTCTAGGAATGGCTACACCTTC. Encoded protein: CSATGSRNGYTF. The genes are TRBV20-1 and TRBJ1-2; possibly TRBD1 for D (5 bases). This CDR3 is 12 amino acids long. The germline V and J ends were trimmed by 4 bases and 6 bases, with 12 bases remaining between them. In germline, CDR1 is DFQATT, CDR2 SNEGSKA (reference sequence).

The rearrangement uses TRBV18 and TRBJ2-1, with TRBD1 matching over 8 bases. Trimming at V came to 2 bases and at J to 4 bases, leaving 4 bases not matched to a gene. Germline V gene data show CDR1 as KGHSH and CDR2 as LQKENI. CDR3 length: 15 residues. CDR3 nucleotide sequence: TGTGCCAGCTCACCAACAGGGGGAAGATACAATGAGCAGTTCTTC. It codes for CASSPTGGRYNEQFF.